A selection of T cell receptor beta chains follows, all from one sample in a study of T cells in Graves' hyperthyroidism and ophthalmopathy. TCRdb processed the multiplex PCR reads anew with MiXCR; each CDR3 protein has one entry. The repertoire holds about 700,000 distinct CDR3 sequences, with around 13% as singletons. The sample consisted of blood. The source is a woman aged 18-29 years with Graves' hyperthyroidism. Both conserved end residues are part of each CDR3. A D gene is named only where the DNA matches it firmly. Not all rows give a size; the values are once, few, many and, for expanded clones, a class.

v_gene: TRBV9; d_gene: TRBD2; abundance: many; j_gene: TRBJ2-1; CDR3aa: CASSPTGLAYNEQFF; CDR3nt: TGTGCCAGCAGCCCGACGGGACTAGCTTACAATGAGCAGTTCTTC
v_gene: TRBV12-3/TRBV12-4; d_gene: TRBD2; abundance: many; j_gene: TRBJ2-3; CDR3aa: CASRGRGATDTQYF; CDR3nt: TGTGCCAGCAGGGGGCGGGGGGCCACAGATACGCAGTATTTT
v_gene: TRBV13; d_gene: TRBD1; abundance: many; j_gene: TRBJ2-1; CDR3aa: CASSPPPGQGANEQFF; CDR3nt: TGTGCCAGCAGCCCACCACCGGGACAGGGGGCAAATGAGCAGTTCTTC
v_gene: TRBV12-3/TRBV12-4; d_gene: .; abundance: many; j_gene: TRBJ1-1; CDR3aa: CASSWVQGFYNTEAFF; CDR3nt: TGTGCCAGCAGTTGGGTCCAGGGCTTCTATAACACTGAAGCTTTCTTT
v_gene: TRBV19; d_gene: .; abundance: .; j_gene: TRBJ2-7; CDR3aa: CASSYFARGDHEQYF; CDR3nt: TGTGCCAGTAGCTACTTCGCGAGGGGGGATCACGAGCAGTACTTC
v_gene: TRBV28; d_gene: TRBD1; abundance: many; j_gene: TRBJ2-6; CDR3aa: CASSLPGGSGANVLTF; CDR3nt: TGTGCCAGCAGTTTGCCAGGGGGCTCTGGGGCCAACGTCCTGACTTTC
v_gene: TRBV7-8; d_gene: TRBD2; abundance: few; j_gene: TRBJ2-7; CDR3aa: CASSSRAGGQDEQYF; CDR3nt: TGTGCCAGCAGCAGTCGTGCGGGAGGGCAAGACGAGCAGTACTTC
v_gene: TRBV6-1; d_gene: .; abundance: .; j_gene: TRBJ1-1; CDR3aa: CASSGQGRVPEAFF; CDR3nt: TGTGCCAGCAGCGGGCAGGGCAGGGTACCTGAAGCTTTCTTT
v_gene: TRBV6-1; d_gene: TRBD2; abundance: many; j_gene: TRBJ2-1; CDR3aa: CASSGLARTREQFF; CDR3nt: TGTGCCAGCAGCGGACTAGCTAGAACGCGGGAGCAGTTCTTC
v_gene: TRBV7-9; d_gene: .; abundance: many; j_gene: TRBJ1-2; CDR3aa: CASSLALDKVLYGYTF; CDR3nt: TGTGCCAGCAGCTTAGCATTGGACAAGGTTCTCTACGGCTACACCTTC
v_gene: TRBV29-1; d_gene: .; abundance: few; j_gene: TRBJ2-5; CDR3aa: CSVVGPTGIEETQYF; CDR3nt: TGCAGCGTCGTGGGGCCGACGGGCATAGAGGAGACCCAGTACTTC
v_gene: TRBV6-1; d_gene: .; abundance: few; j_gene: TRBJ2-7; CDR3aa: CASSPAGRDEQYF; CDR3nt: TGTGCCAGCAGTCCCGCGGGTAGGGACGAGCAGTACTTC
v_gene: TRBV24-1; d_gene: .; abundance: .; j_gene: TRBJ1-2; CDR3aa: CATSDPSGGPNYGYTF; CDR3nt: TGTGCCACCAGTGATCCGTCTGGTGGCCCCAACTATGGCTACACCTTC
v_gene: TRBV5-1; d_gene: .; abundance: .; j_gene: TRBJ2-3; CDR3aa: CASRLSGASTDTQYF; CDR3nt: TGCGCCAGCAGACTCTCAGGTGCTAGCACAGATACGCAGTATTTT
v_gene: TRBV28; d_gene: .; abundance: many; j_gene: TRBJ1-1; CDR3aa: CASKIRMTATEAFF; CDR3nt: TGTGCCAGCAAAATTCGCATGACGGCGACTGAAGCTTTCTTT